The 25 T cell receptor beta chains given below trace back to one sample, sequenced in a study of graft-versus-host responses after intestinal transplantation. Their cognate antigens are unknown. Clones were sequenced by immunoSEQ multiplex PCR, and TCRdb holds only the in-frame ones, with some missing. The repertoire holds around 76,000 clones, with about 94% as singletons. The specimen comprised unstimulated CD8+ T cells sorted from spleen or lymph node cells, sampled before intestinal transplant. The receptors were gathered from a human donor who received an intestinal transplant.

This clone is a singleton in its sample. The rearrangement uses TRBV5-5 and TRBJ2-7; D is ambiguous. V lost 2 bases and J 0 bases, leaving 12 bases between the germline ends. The germline V gene encodes CDR1 SGHKS and CDR2 YYEKEE (reference sequence). This CDR3 contains 15 residues. The CDR3 sequence is CASSLNRLFSYEQYF. The CDR3 DNA sequence: TGTGCCAGCAGCTTAAATCGACTTTTCTCCTACGAGCAGTACTTC.

Here the CDR3 DNA reads TGTGCCAGCTGGACAGGGCGGAACACTGAAGCTTTCTTT. Protein product: CASWTGRNTEAFF. V gene TRBV7-3 combines with J gene TRBJ1-1; 8 bases fit TRBD1. V shed 8 bases, J shed 1 base, and the junction held 3 bases outside the gene matches. The CDR3 loop spans 13 amino acids. The germline V gene has CDR1 SGHTA and CDR2 FQGTGA.

The rearrangement links TRBV19 to TRBJ2-5; D unclear. Per the germline V gene, CDR1 is LNHDA and CDR2 is SQIVND (reference sequence). This CDR3 comprises 13 residues. Trimming shortened V by 7 bases and J by 1 base, and 10 bases separated the two germline ends. CDR3 amino acids: CASTRAGQETQYF. As DNA, the CDR3 is TGTGCCAGTACCCGTGCCGGCCAAGAGACCCAGTACTTC.

This chain links TRBV28 with TRBJ2-7; 7 bases are a match to TRBD1. Germline V CDR1 and CDR2: MDHEN, SYDVKM. This CDR3 comprises 14 residues. The trim removed 3 bases at V and 3 bases at J, leaving 5 bases unmatched. The CDR3 here is CASSFSGQSYEQYF. The CDR3, as DNA: TGTGCCAGCAGTTTTTCGGGACAGAGCTACGAGCAGTACTTC.

This clone showed up just once. The chain combines TRBV5-4 with TRBJ2-7, with TRBD1 matching over 9 bases. Germline assignment: CDR1 SGHNT and CDR2 YYREEE (reference sequence). CDR3 length equals 16 residues. Trimming cost V 4 bases and J 4 bases; bases outside gene matches: 12. The CDR3 sequence: CASSPQPGTGIYEQYF. Written as DNA, the CDR3 is TGTGCCAGCAGCCCCCAGCCTGGGACAGGGATATACGAGCAGTACTTC.

The chain is built from TRBV11-2 and TRBJ2-7, with 7 positions matching TRBD1. The J segment lost 6 bases and the V segment lost 10 bases, leaving 9 bases of the junction unmatched. This CDR3 region has 12 residues. Germline CDR1 SGHAT, CDR2 FQNNGV. CDR3: CATRGGGIEQYF. The CDR3, as DNA: TGTGCCACCAGAGGGGGCGGTATCGAGCAGTACTTC.

This chain uses TRBV28 with TRBJ1-1; D uncertain. CDR3 length: 13 amino acids. Trimming cost V 7 bases and J 3 bases, with 12 bases left between them. The V gene's germline CDR1 is MDHEN and CDR2 SYDVKM. CDR3 DNA: TGTGCCAGCAAAGGTGTGGGAGACACTGAAGCTTTCTTT. This sequence encodes CASKGVGDTEAFF.

This chain links TRBV2 with TRBJ1-1; the D is unclear. The germline V gene has CDR1 SNHLY and CDR2 FYNNEI. The V end was cut by 7 bases, the J end by 4 bases, with 7 bases between. The CDR3 consists of 11 residues. In nucleotides, the CDR3 is TGTGCCAGCATTCGCGGCACTGAAGCTTTCTTT. Protein sequence: CASIRGTEAFF.

This rearrangement joins TRBV4-1 to TRBJ1-5, with D unclear. Trimming took off 3 bases at V and 5 bases at J, with 23 bases between the two ends. The V gene's germline CDR1 is MGHRA and CDR2 YSYEKL. The CDR3 spans 18 residues. The CDR3: CASSHGPDIPLGDQPQHF. The CDR3 DNA follows: TGCGCCAGCAGCCACGGGCCAGACATACCCCTAGGCGATCAGCCCCAGCATTTT.

This chain connects TRBV19 to TRBJ2-4; D ambiguous. V was pared by 6 bases and J by 6 bases, with 15 bases between. CDR3 size: 14 residues. Germline V lookup: CDR1 LNHDA, CDR2 SQIVND (reference sequence). CDR3 nucleotides: TGTGCCAGTAGAAATCATGGCAGAGGAAACATTCAGTACTTC. Amino acids: CASRNHGRGNIQYF.

V usage is TRBV5-4 and J usage is TRBJ2-7, with 10 bases matching TRBD2. V lost 4 bases to trimming and J lost 4 bases; unmatched junction nucleotides: 8. This CDR3 comprises 15 residues. Germline V lookup: CDR1 SGHNT, CDR2 YYREEE (reference sequence). The CDR3 DNA reads as TGTGCCAGCAGCAGCGGACTAGCGGCTTCTTACGAGCAGTACTTC. Translating gives CASSSGLAASYEQYF.

The chain carries TRBV9 and TRBJ2-3; D gene uncertain. Between the trimmed V and J ends, which lost 3 bases and 4 bases, there was a span of 21 bases. The germline V gene encodes CDR1 SGDLS and CDR2 YYNGEE. This CDR3 region has 17 residues. CDR3 region: CASSAPLGRREADTQYF. The CDR3 bases are TGTGCCAGCAGCGCCCCGCTTGGACGCCGAGAAGCAGATACGCAGTATTTT.

The chain couples TRBV30 to TRBJ2-2; 8 bases agree with TRBD1. J lost 4 bases, V lost 3 bases, and 4 bases had no gene match. Germline CDR1 GTSNPN, CDR2 SVGIG (reference sequence). This CDR3 comprises 14 residues. CDR3 protein: CAWSRGLVTGELFF. CDR3 sequence (DNA): TGTGCCTGGAGCAGGGGGCTGGTCACCGGGGAGCTGTTTTTT.

The rearrangement links TRBV27 to TRBJ2-7, with 9 bases fitting TRBD1. The CDR3 consists of 13 residues. The trim removed 4 bases at V and 7 bases at J, leaving 5 bases unmatched. Germline V gives CDR1 MNHEY, CDR2 SMNVEV (reference sequence). The CDR3 protein is CASSYRGLGEQYF. Written as DNA, the CDR3 is TGTGCCAGCAGTTACAGGGGGCTGGGTGAGCAGTACTTC.

This chain joins TRBV4-1 and TRBJ2-1; 10 bases line up with TRBD2. The germline V gene encodes CDR1 MGHRA and CDR2 YSYEKL. V shed 0 bases, J shed 6 bases, and the junction held 8 bases outside the gene matches. This CDR3 is 17 amino acids long. This CDR3 is CASSQEIGLAVFNEQFF. The CDR3 nucleotides read TGCGCCAGCAGCCAAGAGATCGGACTAGCGGTTTTCAATGAGCAGTTCTTC.

J is TRBJ2-7 and V is TRBV5-1, with D possibly TRBD2 on 5 matching bases. Trimming pared 7 bases from V and 5 bases from J, leaving 10 bases between. The CDR3 has 11 amino acids. The germline CDR1 and CDR2 sequences are SGHRS and YFSETQ. In DNA, the CDR3 is TGCGCCAGCGGCCTCGGGGACGAGCAGTACTTC. Translation: CASGLGDEQYF.

The J gene is TRBJ2-5, the V gene TRBV4-1; the match to TRBD1 covers 7 bases. The J call is doubtful: the DNA matches TRBJ2-7 better. In germline, CDR1 is MGHRA, CDR2 YSYEKL. This CDR3 spans 18 amino acids. The CDR3 sequence: CASSPGPKGQPDSYEQYF. In DNA, the CDR3 is TGCGCCAGCAGCCCGGGCCCTAAGGGACAGCCCGACTCCTACGAGCAGTACTTC.

The chain links TRBV27 to TRBJ2-7; no definite D call. This CDR3 has 13 amino acids. CDR1 MNHEY and CDR2 SMNVEV come from the germline V gene (reference sequence). Between the trimmed V and J ends, which lost 3 bases and 7 bases, there was a span of 13 bases. CDR3 nucleotide sequence: TGTGCCAGCAGTTTGGCCTCGTCCCTGGAGCAGTACTTC. Translated: CASSLASSLEQYF.

V usage is TRBV5-5 and J usage is TRBJ1-1; D is unresolved. Trimming shortened V by 0 bases and J by 0 bases, and 9 bases separated the two germline ends. The CDR3 has 15 residues. The germline gives CDR1 SGHKS, CDR2 YYEKEE (reference sequence). The CDR3 region is CASSLVRSVNTEAFF. In nucleotides, the CDR3 is TGTGCCAGCAGCTTGGTCCGATCGGTGAACACTGAAGCTTTCTTT.

The V call is TRBV29-1, the J call TRBJ2-5; 8 bases are shared with TRBD2. The CDR3 is 14 residues long. Germline loops: CDR1 SQVTM, CDR2 ANQGSEA. Trimming removed 5 bases from V and 5 bases from J; junction bases left unmatched: 10. CDR3 sequence reads: CSVYFTGGSETQYF. The CDR3 DNA is TGCAGCGTTTACTTTACGGGAGGGTCCGAGACCCAGTACTTC.

The genes are TRBV5-1 and TRBJ2-7; 7 bases line up with TRBD1. With V trimmed by 4 bases and J by 5 bases, 3 bases remained unmatched. The CDR3 runs 12 residues. The germline gives CDR1 SGHRS, CDR2 YFSETQ. Here the CDR3 reads CASSMDRNEQYF. The DNA of the CDR3 is TGCGCCAGCAGCATGGACAGGAACGAGCAGTACTTC.

The chain is built from TRBV6-5 and TRBJ1-2, with 9 bases matching TRBD1. CDR1 and CDR2 (germline): MNHEY, SVGAGI. The CDR3 has 12 amino acids. V trimming: 6 bases; J trimming: 8 bases; junction bases outside the gene matches: 4. The CDR3 DNA follows: TGTGCCAGCAGGACAGGGGGAGGGGGCTACACCTTC. It specifies CASRTGGGGYTF.

The V and J genes are TRBV7-8 and TRBJ1-1; D gene ambiguous. V lost 1 base to trimming and J lost 0 bases, with 3 bases between them. The CDR3 totals 13 residues. Per germline, CDR1 SGHVS and CDR2 FQNEAQ. The CDR3 protein is CASSLVMNTEAFF. DNA of the CDR3: TGTGCCAGCAGCTTAGTGATGAACACTGAAGCTTTCTTT.

This chain links TRBV7-9 with TRBJ2-1, with D tentatively TRBD1 (6 bases). V lost 3 bases and J lost 2, with 11 bases in between. From germline, CDR1 is SEHNR and CDR2 FQNEAQ (reference sequence). The CDR3 spans 15 residues. The CDR3 is CASSFLKGAYNEQFF. In nucleotides, the CDR3 is TGTGCCAGCAGCTTTCTCAAGGGGGCCTACAATGAGCAGTTCTTC.

This chain connects TRBV2 to TRBJ2-7, with 7 positions matching TRBD2. The CDR3 loop spans 15 amino acids. The ends lost 0 bases at V and 1 base at J; junction bases unmatched: 3. CDR1 SNHLY and CDR2 FYNNEI come from the germline V gene. CDR3 residues: CASSEAGGPSYEQYF. The CDR3 nucleotides read TGTGCCAGCAGTGAAGCGGGAGGGCCTTCCTACGAGCAGTACTTC.